The clone carrying this TCR beta chain was observed a few times. Its antigen is undetermined. The junction had 9 bases not matched to a gene; V was cut back by 6 bases and J by 2 bases. Germline assignment: CDR1 MNHEY and CDR2 SMNVEV (reference sequence). The CDR3 length is 15 residues. This sample was taken from a study of cytomegalovirus exposure and HLA in healthy donors. Study observations and caveats: Three CMV-associated chains were confirmed in vitro to be specific for CMV antigens.

PCR primers comprised 60 Vbeta and 13 Jbeta primers. Under the authors' procedure: Later work found tens of millions of unique TCR beta chains, with about 10 million shared. TCRdb keeps only in-frame clones here, not all; method: immunoSEQ multiplex PCR. D and trimming come from the DNA, and the V and J calls and clone size come from that table. The sample has roughly 170,000 clones, approximately 75% seen once. The source material was PBMCs. This chain connects TRBV27 to TRBJ2-5; 7 bases map to TRBD1. The sequence was obtained from a girl between 10 and 17 years old in good health and CMV-seronegative. CDR3 bases: TGTGCCAGCAGCCAAACACTGGGACAGCAAGAGACCCAGTACTTC. It encodes CASSQTLGQQETQYF.